The 14 T cell receptor beta chains reported below all come from one sample, sequenced in a study of T cell clones after liver transplantation. Proliferating CFSE-low MLR cells were sequenced to define alloreactive TCRbeta sequences. Using immunoSEQ multiplex PCR, the repertoire was profiled, and TCRdb retains in-frame clones only, with some absent. The sample yields 5,500 to 7,000 clones, under 35% seen once. No antigen is known for these receptors. Sequencing was carried out using CD4+ T cells from cultured PBMCs. The receptors were sampled from a human patient who received a liver transplant. Some of the T cells may derive from the graft donor.

This chain joins TRBV29-1 and TRBJ2-1; a possible D gene is TRBD2 (6 bases). The CDR3 runs to 12 residues. Trimming removed 6 bases at V and 4 bases at J, with 10 bases between. Germline V lookup: CDR1 SQVTM, CDR2 ANQGSEA. The CDR3: CSVLRGYNEQFF. DNA for the CDR3: TGCAGCGTCCTCCGGGGGTACAATGAGCAGTTCTTC.

Judged by abundance, this clone is medium-sized (0.01 to 0.1%). The CDR3 region is CASSYSGTGELFF. The CDR3 DNA sequence: TGTGCCAGCAGTTACTCCGGGACCGGGGAGCTGTTTTTT. This sequence joins TRBV6-6 and TRBJ2-2, with no clear D. The CDR3 is made up of 13 amino acids. With 0 bases removed from V and 5 bases from J, the gap between germline ends came to 4 bases. CDR1 and CDR2 (germline): MNHNY, SVGAGI (reference sequence).

This clone showed up just a few times. This could be a read error, since a much larger clone is one nucleotide away. The chain couples TRBV2 to TRBJ2-3, with D unclear. Germline lookup yields CDR1 SNHLY and CDR2 FYNNEI. V lost 2 bases and J 1 base, leaving 7 bases between the germline ends. The CDR3 totals 14 residues. CDR3 nucleotides: TGTGCCAGCAGTGAAAGGCAGCGCACAGATACGCAGTATTTT. Its translation is CASSERQRTDTQYF.

The chain links TRBV1 to TRBJ2-6; no DNA check was done on the table's D call, TRBD2. TRBV1 is a pseudogene. The CDR3 runs to 18 residues. CDR3 region: CTSRPRGLCTSRANVLTF. The CDR3 DNA sequence: TGCACCAGCAGGCCCCGCGGTTTGTGCACAAGTCGGGCCAACGTCCTGACTTTC.

J is TRBJ2-5 and V is TRBV5-1; TRBD2 matches 11 bases. Germline-derived CDR1 and CDR2 are SGHRS and YFSETQ. This CDR3 spans 16 amino acids. Trimming took 4 bases from V and 1 from J; bases not matched to a gene: 6. CDR3 in amino acids: CASSLGLAAFQETQYF. The CDR3 DNA sequence: TGCGCCAGCAGCCTGGGACTAGCGGCGTTCCAAGAGACCCAGTACTTC.

As concerns this clone: With only one base between it and a far larger clone, this is likely a read error. This sequence joins TRBV28 and TRBJ2-5, with 11 nucleotides matching TRBD2. Germline V gene sequence: CDR1 MDHEN, CDR2 SYDVKM. This CDR3 has 16 residues. V lost 6 bases to trimming and J lost 5 bases; unmatched junction nucleotides: 11. The CDR3 spells CASSLISGGAGETQYF. CDR3 bases: TGTGCCAGCAGCTTAATTAGCGGGGGGGCGGGTGAGACCCAGTACTTC.

This clone has a handful of counts. The CDR3 sequence: CASSPRLAGGIYEQYV. The CDR3 DNA is TGTGCCAGCTCCCCCCGACTAGCGGGAGGTATATACGAGCAGTACGTC. The chain is built from TRBV18 and TRBJ2-7; TRBD2 matches at 13 bases. This CDR3 contains 16 residues. Germline values: CDR1 KGHSH, CDR2 LQKENI. Germline trimming cut 6 bases from V and 4 bases from J; bases unmatched to any gene: 9.

This clone has only a few counts. The chain combines TRBV30 with TRBJ2-7, with 7 bases fitting TRBD1. Looked up from germline, CDR1 is GTSNPN and CDR2 is SVGIG (reference sequence). The CDR3 consists of 15 residues. J was trimmed by 5 bases and V by 7 bases; bases with no gene match: 17. CDR3 loop: CAYRDRTHRVNEQYF. CDR3 DNA sequence: TGTGCCTACCGGGACAGAACGCATAGGGTAAACGAGCAGTACTTC.

The DNA for the CDR3 is TGTGCCAGCAGTGAAGCCGTACCGGGACTAGGATCCCATGAGCAGTTCTTC. Translating it yields CASSEAVPGLGSHEQFF. The V and J genes are TRBV25-1 and TRBJ2-1, with 8 nucleotides matching TRBD2. The CDR3 runs 17 residues. V shed 2 bases, J shed 8 bases, and the junction held 14 bases outside the gene matches. In germline, CDR1 is MGHDK, CDR2 SYGVNS. Looking up the rest from reference TRBV25-1 and TRBJ2-1 gives the full variable domain: EADIYQTPRYLVIGTGKKITLECSQTMGHDKMYWYQQDPGMELHLIHYSYGVNSTEKGDLSSESTVSRIRTEHFPLTLESARPSHTSQYLCASSEAVPGLGSHEQFFGPGTRLTVL.

In this sample, this clone turned up a few times. The junction does not match germline at one end; this may be a read error. The V gene is TRBV14, the J gene TRBJ2-6; 10 bases are shared with TRBD1. CDR1 SGHDN and CDR2 FVKESK come from the germline V gene. This CDR3 contains 17 residues. The CDR3 protein is CASSKDRGRSGANVLTF. The CDR3 DNA reads as TGTGCCAGCAGCAAAGACAGGGGGCGCTCGGGGGCCAACGTCCTGACTTTC.

By sample share, this clone is medium-sized (0.01 to 0.1%). The rearrangement joins TRBV4-2 to TRBJ2-7; 10 bases agree with TRBD2. The germline V gene encodes CDR1 LGHNA and CDR2 YNFKEQ. The CDR3 has 15 amino acids. V shed 2 bases, J shed 5 bases, and the junction held 6 bases outside the gene matches. This CDR3 is CASSQTSGGANEQYF. The DNA of the CDR3 is TGTGCCAGCAGCCAAACCAGCGGGGGGGCCAACGAGCAGTACTTC.

This clone is judged medium-sized (0.01 to 0.1%). This sequence joins TRBV2 and TRBJ2-5; 11 positions agree with TRBD2. This CDR3 comprises 15 residues. Germline CDR1 reads SNHLY; CDR2 reads FYNNEI. J was trimmed by 4 bases and V by 6 bases; bases with no gene match: 7. The CDR3 protein is CASSSSGGRGETQYF. DNA for the CDR3: TGTGCCAGCAGCTCTAGCGGGGGGAGGGGAGAGACCCAGTACTTC.

This clone was picked up a small number of times. The chain links TRBV7-2 to TRBJ1-4; perhaps TRBD1 as D (6 bases). Per the germline V gene, CDR1 is SGHTA and CDR2 is FQGNSA. The V and J ends lost 5 bases and 7 bases respectively, with 14 bases between them. This CDR3 is 14 amino acids long. The CDR3 DNA follows: TGTGCCAGCAGCCCCGGACAGAATCCTGAAAAACTGTTTTTT. Its translation is CASSPGQNPEKLFF.

This clone showed up just a few times. This chain links TRBV10-2 with TRBJ2-7, with D possibly TRBD1 on 6 matching bases. The germline V gene has CDR1 WSHSY and CDR2 SAAADI. The V end lost 0 bases, the J end lost 4 bases, and 19 bases lay between the germline ends. The CDR3 consists of 17 residues. CDR3: CASSESTKGTRSYEQYF. DNA for the CDR3: TGCGCCAGCAGTGAGTCGACTAAGGGGACACGGTCATACGAGCAGTACTTC.